This T cell receptor beta chain was retrieved from a study of T cell clonotyping in hematopoietic cell transplantation. Samples: about 28 days before transplant, then days 30, 100 and 180 after. TCRdb's copy holds only in-frame clones and misses some; the assay was immunoSEQ multiplex PCR. The sample has around 11,000 clones; about 54% are singletons. The V and J ends lost 4 bases and 0 bases respectively, with 9 bases between them. Germline CDR1 is GTSNPN and CDR2 is SVGIG (reference sequence). CDR3 size: 13 residues. As to this clone: The antigen is not known.

Study results and caveats: After transplant, recipient diversity fell while pathologically expanded clonotypes grew through day 180. Few recipient clonotypes overlapped donors; over 95% were de novo at given depth. Cells were unsorted, so CD4 and CD8 contributions were not separated.

This sample comprised peripheral blood mononuclear cells, obtained 100 days after allogeneic stem cell transplant. This TCR was sampled from a female patient aged 50-59 years who had an allogeneic stem cell transplant from an unrelated donor, so the T cells may come from the graft donor. Some clones in this sample may be carry-over from other donors' samples. The chain couples TRBV30 to TRBJ1-1; D gene ambiguous. The CDR3 coding sequence is TGTGCCTGGAAGAAGGGTGTGAACACTGAAGCTTTCTTT. Amino acid sequence: CAWKKGVNTEAFF.